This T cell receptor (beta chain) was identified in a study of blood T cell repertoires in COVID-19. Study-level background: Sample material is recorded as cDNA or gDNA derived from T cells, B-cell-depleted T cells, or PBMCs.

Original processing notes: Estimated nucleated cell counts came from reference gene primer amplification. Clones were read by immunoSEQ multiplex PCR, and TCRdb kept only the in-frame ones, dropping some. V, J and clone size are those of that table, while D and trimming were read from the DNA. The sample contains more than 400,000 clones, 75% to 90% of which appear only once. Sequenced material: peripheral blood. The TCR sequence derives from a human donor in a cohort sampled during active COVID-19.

The CDR3 DNA reads TGTGCCAGCAGCTTACTGCGCGGGGGTGGGACAGATACGCAGTATTTT. It translates to CASSLLRGGGTDTQYF. The gene calls are TRBV7-2 and TRBJ2-3; 7 bases line up with TRBD2. Germline V gene sequence: CDR1 SGHTA, CDR2 FQGNSA. CDR3 length: 16 amino acids. The V and J ends lost 2 bases and 3 bases, in that order; junction bases with no gene match: 8. The full variable domain, its missing parts supplied by reference TRBV7-2 and TRBJ2-3, is GAGVSQSPSNKVTEKGKDVELRCDPISGHTALYWYRQSLGQGLEFLIYFQGNSAPDKSGLPSDRFSAERTGGSVSTLTIQRTQQEDSAVYLCASSLLRGGGTDTQYFGPGTRLTVL.